These 2 T cell receptor beta chains were all obtained from the same sample, sequenced in a study of blood T cell repertoires in COVID-19. Some clones are missing from TCRdb's copy, which holds only in-frame ones; the method was immunoSEQ multiplex PCR. The profile shows nearly 100,000 clones, around 85% of them singletons. Sequencing used peripheral blood. The origin of the receptors is a woman aged 55-70 years with acute or convalescent COVID-19.

Written as DNA, the CDR3 is TGCGCCAGCGCGCGTGAGGGGGTCGCCGGGGAGCTGTTTTTT. Translation: CASAREGVAGELFF. V gene TRBV4-1 combines with J gene TRBJ2-2; weak D call: TRBD1 (6 bases). Germline assignment: CDR1 MGHRA and CDR2 YSYEKL. The V end lost 8 bases, the J end lost 6 bases, and 16 bases lay between the germline ends. This CDR3 spans 14 amino acids.

The V gene is TRBV12-3 or TRBV12-4, the J gene TRBJ1-1; tentatively, D is TRBD1 (5 bases). This CDR3 comprises 12 residues. V was clipped by 1 base and J by 11 bases, with 11 bases between them. The CDR3 DNA follows: TGTGCCAGCAGTTTAGAGGGGACTGGGGCTTTCTTT. Translation gives CASSLEGTGAFF.